These 10 T cell receptor beta chains were all obtained from the same sample, sequenced in a study of OX40 agonist ivuxolimab in advanced cancers. The assay was immunoSEQ multiplex PCR, and TCRdb's table has in-frame clones only and misses some. Counted here are more than 50,000 clones, about 87% occurring once; the ten biggest clones make up 5.2%. Sample: CD4+ or CD8+ T cells sorted from blood, taken in a trial of the OX40 agonist ivuxolimab. The receptor source for this set is an adult with an advanced solid tumor such as melanoma, head and neck, liver or kidney cancer.

This clone was observed a single time. V gene TRBV11-1 combines with J gene TRBJ2-7; D perhaps matches TRBD1 (6 bases). V dropped 4 bases and J dropped 5 bases, with 21 bases sitting between them. CDR1 SGHAT and CDR2 FQDESV come from the germline V gene (reference sequence). The CDR3 contains 16 residues. For the CDR3, the DNA is TGTGCCAGCAGCTCAGTTAAGGGGGAAGCCGGGGACGAGCAGTACTTC. Protein sequence: CASSSVKGEAGDEQYF.

CDR3 protein: CASVVADTQYF. Here the CDR3 DNA reads TGTGCCAGTGTTGTAGCGGATACGCAGTATTTT. The chain has TRBV6-5 and TRBJ2-3, with D possibly TRBD2 on 5 matching bases. Germline CDR1 MNHEY, CDR2 SVGAGI. This CDR3 comprises 11 residues. Between the trimmed V and J ends, which lost 9 bases and 6 bases, there was a span of 10 bases.

Only one count was recorded for this clone. The chain has TRBV6-1 and TRBJ1-4, with D unclear. The CDR3 runs 12 residues. Germline CDR1 and CDR2: MNHNS and SASEGT. V lost 1 base, J lost 12 bases, and 9 bases lay in between. The CDR3 coding sequence is TGTGCCAGCAGTGAAGTGGGGATAGAACTGTTTTTT. This sequence encodes CASSEVGIELFF.

The chain couples TRBV11-2 to TRBJ2-1; 8 bases map to TRBD2. Germline V gene sequence: CDR1 SGHAT, CDR2 FQNNGV. J was trimmed by 2 bases and V by 1 base; bases with no gene match: 4. CDR3 size: 16 residues. CDR3 sequence: CASSLVAGIAYNEQFF. The CDR3 nucleotides read TGTGCCAGCAGCTTAGTAGCGGGAATCGCCTACAATGAGCAGTTCTTC.

V usage is TRBV7-9 and J usage is TRBJ2-5, with D possibly matching TRBD1 (6 bases). Germline V gene lookup returns CDR1 SEHNR and CDR2 FQNEAQ (reference sequence). The germline V and J ends were trimmed by 3 bases and 4 bases, with 12 bases remaining between them. The CDR3 has 14 amino acids. CDR3 DNA sequence: TGTGCCAGCAGCTTGTACAGGGAGATAGAGACCCAGTACTTC. It specifies CASSLYREIETQYF.

The rearrangement uses TRBV7-9 and TRBJ2-6; D not resolved. Per the germline V gene, CDR1 is SEHNR and CDR2 is FQNEAQ (reference sequence). V lost 5 bases to trimming and J lost 0 bases, with 2 bases between them. There are 13 residues in the CDR3. CDR3 coding DNA: TGTGCCAGCAGCAACTCTGGGGCCAACGTCCTGACTTTC. Translating it yields CASSNSGANVLTF.

This sequence joins TRBV5-1 and TRBJ1-1, with D unresolved. Trimming took off 7 bases at V and 11 bases at J, with 21 bases between the two ends. From germline, CDR1 is SGHRS and CDR2 YFSETQ. CDR3 length: 13 residues. The CDR3 here is CASHGPQSGGAFF. CDR3 coding DNA: TGCGCCAGCCACGGACCGCAATCGGGTGGGGCTTTCTTT.

The rearrangement uses TRBV5-5 and TRBJ2-3; D is possibly TRBD2 (6 bases). Germline V gene lookup returns CDR1 SGHKS and CDR2 YYEKEE (reference sequence). The CDR3 is 16 amino acids. V lost 2 bases, J lost 2 bases, and 15 bases lay in between. The CDR3 here is CASSFSYGGNTDTQYF. CDR3 DNA sequence: TGTGCCAGCAGCTTTTCTTATGGGGGGAACACAGATACGCAGTATTTT.

This clone was found once. The rearrangement joins TRBV5-5 to TRBJ1-2; no definite D call. Germline CDR1 SGHKS, CDR2 YYEKEE (reference sequence). CDR3 length equals 14 residues. Trimming removed 0 bases from V and 8 bases from J, with 14 bases in between. The chain's CDR3 is CASSLETPAQGYTF. The CDR3 DNA sequence: TGTGCCAGCAGCTTGGAAACGCCAGCGCAGGGCTACACCTTC.

The table lists this clone with a count of one. The genes are TRBV4-3 and TRBJ1-1; D not resolved. The germline gives CDR1 LGHNA, CDR2 YSLEER. The germline V and J ends were trimmed by 4 bases and 9 bases, with 18 bases remaining between them. The CDR3 extends over 14 amino acids. CDR3 loop: CASSPEVGSGKAFF. CDR3 bases: TGCGCCAGCAGCCCCGAGGTAGGGTCGGGTAAAGCTTTCTTT.